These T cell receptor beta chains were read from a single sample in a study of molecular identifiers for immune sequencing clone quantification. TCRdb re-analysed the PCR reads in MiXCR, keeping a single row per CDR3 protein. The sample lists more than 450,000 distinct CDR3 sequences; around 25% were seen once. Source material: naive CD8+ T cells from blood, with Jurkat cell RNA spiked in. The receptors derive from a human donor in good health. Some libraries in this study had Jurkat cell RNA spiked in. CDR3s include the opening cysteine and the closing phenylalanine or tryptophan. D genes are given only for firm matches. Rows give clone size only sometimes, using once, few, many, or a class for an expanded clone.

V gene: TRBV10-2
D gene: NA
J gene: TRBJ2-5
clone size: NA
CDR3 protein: CASSAFGVSETQYF
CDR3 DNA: TGCGCCAGCAGTGCGTTCGGGGTATCGGAGACCCAGTACTTC

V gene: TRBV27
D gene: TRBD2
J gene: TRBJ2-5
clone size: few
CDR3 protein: CASSQVLAGGLGETQYF
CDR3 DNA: TGTGCCAGCAGCCAGGTCCTAGCGGGAGGCTTAGGGGAGACCCAGTACTTC

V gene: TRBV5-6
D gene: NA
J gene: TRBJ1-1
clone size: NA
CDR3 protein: CASTPLEGGTEALF
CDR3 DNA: TGTGCCAGCACGCCGCTGGAGGGCGGCACTGAAGCTCTCTTT

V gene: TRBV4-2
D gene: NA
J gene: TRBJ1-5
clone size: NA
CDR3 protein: CASSQDRSDLGNQPQHF
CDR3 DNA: TGTGCCAGCAGCCAAGATCGGTCGGATCTCGGCAATCAGCCCCAGCATTTT

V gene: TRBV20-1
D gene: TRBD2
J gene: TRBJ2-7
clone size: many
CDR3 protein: CSAKLAGVGEQYF
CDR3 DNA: TGCAGTGCCAAACTAGCGGGAGTGGGTGAGCAGTACTTC

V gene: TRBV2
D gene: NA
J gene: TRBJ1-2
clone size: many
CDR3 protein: CASTDGGYGYTF
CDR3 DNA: TGTGCCAGCACCGATGGGGGCTATGGCTACACCTTC

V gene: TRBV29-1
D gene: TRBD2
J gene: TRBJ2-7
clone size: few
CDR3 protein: CSVRTSDYEQYF
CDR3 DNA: TGCAGCGTGCGGACTAGCGACTACGAGCAGTACTTC

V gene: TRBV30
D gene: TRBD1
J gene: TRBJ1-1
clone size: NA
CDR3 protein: CAWSVQGQGSAFF
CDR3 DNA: TGTGCCTGGAGTGTACAAGGACAGGGTTCAGCTTTCTTT

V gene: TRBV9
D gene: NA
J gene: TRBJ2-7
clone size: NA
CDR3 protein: CASSPSYGSSYEQYF
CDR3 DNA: TGTGCCAGCAGCCCCTCTTATGGGAGCTCCTACGAGCAGTACTTC

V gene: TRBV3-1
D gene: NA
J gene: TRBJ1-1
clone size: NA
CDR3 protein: CASSQVPGHMNTEAFF
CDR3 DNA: TGTGCCAGCAGCCAAGTCCCGGGACACATGAACACTGAAGCTTTCTTT

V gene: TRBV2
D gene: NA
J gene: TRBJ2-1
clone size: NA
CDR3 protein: CARNRPSYNEQFF
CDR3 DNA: TGTGCCAGGAACAGGCCCTCCTACAATGAGCAGTTCTTC

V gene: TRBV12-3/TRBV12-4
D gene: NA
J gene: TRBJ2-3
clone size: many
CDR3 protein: CASSFEGIIADTQYF
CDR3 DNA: TGTGCCAGCAGTTTTGAGGGAATTATCGCAGATACGCAGTATTTT

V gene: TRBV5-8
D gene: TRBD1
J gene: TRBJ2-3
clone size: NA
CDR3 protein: CASSSTPGQGDTQYF
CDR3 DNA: TGTGCCAGCAGCTCTACCCCGGGACAGGGAGATACGCAGTATTTT

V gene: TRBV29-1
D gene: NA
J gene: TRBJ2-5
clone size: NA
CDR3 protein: CSGETKQAPQSF
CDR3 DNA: TGCAGCGGCGAGACGAAACAAGCGCCCCAGTCCTTC

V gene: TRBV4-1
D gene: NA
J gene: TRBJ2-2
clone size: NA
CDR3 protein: CASSQGQVEVYTGELFF
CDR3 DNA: TGCGCCAGCAGCCAAGGACAGGTAGAGGTGTACACCGGGGAGCTGTTTTTT